A selection of T cell receptor beta chains follows, all from one sample in a study of shared clonotypes between healthy human individuals. Profiling relied on immunoSEQ multiplex PCR, and the TCRdb table lists in-frame clones only, not all of them. The sample consists of about 710,000 clones, roughly 72% of them appearing once. The sequencing sample was made of memory CD4+ T cells sorted from blood. The receptors derive from a woman in her twenties or thirties in good health. CDR3s include the opening cysteine and the closing phenylalanine or tryptophan. D genes are given only for firm matches. For some rows the clone size is stated as once, few or many, or as a class when expanded; others skip it.

TRBJ2-5	NA	TRBV5-6	NA	CASTTRGQETQYF	TGTGCCAGCACCACGAGGGGGCAAGAGACCCAGTACTTC
TRBJ1-2	TRBD1	TRBV5-1	once	CASSLGDRSYGYTF	TGCGCCAGCAGCTTGGGGGACAGAAGCTATGGCTACACCTTC
TRBJ1-2	NA	TRBV28	few	CASLRGARSNYGYTF	TGTGCCAGCCTCCGGGGGGCCCGATCTAACTATGGCTACACCTTC
TRBJ1-5	TRBD1	TRBV2	NA	CASRGPGQGALTRDQPQHF	TGTGCCAGCAGGGGTCCGGGACAGGGGGCCCTAACGCGGGATCAGCCCCAGCATTTT
TRBJ2-1	TRBD2	TRBV25-1	few	CASSDPGLLNEQFF	TGTGCCAGCAGTGATCCGGGACTACTCAATGAGCAGTTCTTC
TRBJ2-1	TRBD1	TRBV10-1	once	CASSGQGHEQFF	TGCGCCAGCAGTGGACAGGGTCATGAGCAGTTCTTC
TRBJ1-4	TRBD1	TRBV28	NA	CASKMGQSGEKLFF	TGTGCCAGCAAAATGGGACAGTCGGGTGAAAAACTGTTTTTT
TRBJ2-6	TRBD1	TRBV18	NA	CASSRDRRSGANVLTF	TGTGCCAGCTCAAGGGACAGGCGCTCTGGGGCCAACGTCCTGACTTTC
TRBJ2-7	NA	TRBV7-9	once	CASSLSSDEQYF	TGTGCCAGCAGCTTATCTTCGGACGAGCAGTACTTC
TRBJ2-7	NA	TRBV11-2	NA	CASSYNGGYEQYF	TGTGCCAGCAGCTACAATGGGGGATACGAGCAGTACTTC
TRBJ2-6	NA	TRBV7-6	NA	CASSLVGFGRSSGANVLTF	TGTGCCAGCAGCTTAGTTGGGTTCGGCAGAAGCTCTGGGGCCAACGTCCTGACTTTC
TRBJ2-2	NA	TRBV27	NA	CASSFMEGGAGELFF	TGTGCCAGCAGTTTTATGGAGGGAGGAGCCGGGGAGCTGTTTTTT
TRBJ2-5	TRBD1	TRBV27	NA	CASSLSWYRGETQYF	TGTGCCAGCAGTTTAAGTTGGTACAGGGGGGAGACCCAGTACTTC
TRBJ2-1	TRBD2	TRBV6-1	NA	CASSGDGGRAGGEQFF	TGTGCCAGCAGTGGAGACGGGGGGAGGGCCGGTGGTGAGCAGTTCTTC
TRBJ2-7	NA	TRBV5-1	NA	CASSLDGAYEQYF	TGCGCCAGCAGCTTGGACGGAGCCTACGAGCAGTACTTC
TRBJ2-3	NA	TRBV7-3	NA	CASSFSAAATDTQYF	TGTGCCAGCAGCTTCTCGGCTGCCGCCACAGATACGCAGTATTTT
TRBJ1-2	NA	TRBV28	many	CASSAQEIYGYTF	TGTGCCAGCAGTGCACAGGAGATTTATGGCTACACCTTC